A single sample is the source of the 6 T cell receptor beta chains below, sequenced in a study of T cell responses to AZD1222 COVID-19 vaccine. Sequenced by immunoSEQ multiplex PCR; TCRdb stores in-frame clones only, minus some. This sample has under 100,000 clones, with roughly 88% found just once. The specimen was peripheral blood, collected 28 days after the second AZD1222 dose. The receptors stem from an adult who received the AZD1222 COVID-19 vaccine.

The chain employs TRBV4-2 and TRBJ2-1, with D tentatively TRBD2 (5 bases). V dropped 0 bases and J dropped 1 base, with 7 bases sitting between them. The germline V gene has CDR1 LGHNA and CDR2 YNFKEQ. The CDR3 spans 15 residues. The CDR3 nucleotides read TGTGCCAGCAGCCAAGATAGCGTTTCCTACAATGAGCAGTTCTTC. Translated, it gives CASSQDSVSYNEQFF.

The rearrangement links TRBV29-1 to TRBJ2-7, with TRBD1 matching over 10 bases. The CDR3 runs 13 residues. V shed 4 bases, J shed 3 bases, and the junction held 3 bases outside the gene matches. Germline V gene sequence: CDR1 SQVTM, CDR2 ANQGSEA. CDR3 sequence: CSVVGTGDYEQYF. The CDR3 DNA sequence: TGCAGCGTTGTGGGGACAGGGGACTACGAGCAGTACTTC.

This sequence joins TRBV2 and TRBJ1-6, with a possible D match to TRBD1 (6 bases). CDR1 and CDR2 (germline): SNHLY, FYNNEI. V was clipped by 2 bases and J by 2 bases, with 16 bases between them. The CDR3 extends over 18 amino acids. This CDR3 is CASSETFLGDTYNSPLHF. In nucleotides, the CDR3 is TGTGCCAGCAGTGAAACGTTTCTGGGGGACACCTATAATTCACCCCTCCACTTT.

This chain links TRBV4-3 with TRBJ1-5; D remains unclear. This CDR3 spans 13 amino acids. Germline loops: CDR1 LGHNA, CDR2 YSLEER. V was clipped by 6 bases and J by 5 bases, with 11 bases between them. CDR3 protein: CASSAEPHQPQHF. Here the CDR3 DNA reads TGCGCCAGCAGTGCAGAACCTCATCAGCCCCAGCATTTT.

J is TRBJ1-5 and V is TRBV18; no definite D call. This CDR3 region has 16 residues. V gave up 4 bases and J gave up 2 bases, with 15 bases separating them. Germline CDR1 reads KGHSH; CDR2 reads LQKENI. CDR3 DNA: TGTGCCAGCTCACTATTGCCCCCCCCAGGCAATCAGCCCCAGCATTTT. This codes for CASSLLPPPGNQPQHF.

V gene TRBV6-2 or TRBV6-3 combines with J gene TRBJ1-1; D possibly corresponds to TRBD1 (6 bases). Germline values: CDR1 MNHEY, CDR2 SVGEGT. V lost 5 bases and J 1 base, leaving 11 bases between the germline ends. The CDR3 is 14 amino acids. CDR3 sequence reads: CASSPDRSNTEAFF. The CDR3 DNA follows: TGTGCCAGCAGTCCGGACAGATCGAACACTGAAGCTTTCTTT.